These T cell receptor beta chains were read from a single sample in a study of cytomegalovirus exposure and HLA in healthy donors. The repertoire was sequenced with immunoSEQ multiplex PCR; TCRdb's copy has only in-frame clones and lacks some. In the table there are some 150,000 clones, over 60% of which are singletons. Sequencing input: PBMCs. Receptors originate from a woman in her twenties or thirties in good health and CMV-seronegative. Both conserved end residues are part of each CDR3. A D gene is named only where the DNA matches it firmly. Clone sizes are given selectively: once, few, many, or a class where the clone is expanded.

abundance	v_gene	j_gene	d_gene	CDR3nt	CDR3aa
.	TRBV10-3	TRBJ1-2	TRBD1	TGTGCCATCAGCCCCGGACAGGGTAGAGCCTATGGCTACACCTTC	CAISPGQGRAYGYTF
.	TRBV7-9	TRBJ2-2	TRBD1	TGTGCCAAAAACCGGGACAGATCCGGGGAGCTGTTTTTT	CAKNRDRSGELFF
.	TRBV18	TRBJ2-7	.	TGTGCCAGCTCACCACGCGACAAAGACGAGCAGTACTTC	CASSPRDKDEQYF
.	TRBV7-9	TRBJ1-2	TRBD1	TGTGCCAGCAGCCCAAGGAGGGACAGAGATGACTATGGCTACACCTTC	CASSPRRDRDDYGYTF
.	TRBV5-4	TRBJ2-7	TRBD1	TGTGCCAGCAGCCTAGGACAGGGCGGGGACGAGCAGTACTTC	CASSLGQGGDEQYF
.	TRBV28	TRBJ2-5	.	TGTGCCAGCAGTGCCGGGACAAATCAAGAGACCCAGTACTTC	CASSAGTNQETQYF
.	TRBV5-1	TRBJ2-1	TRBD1	TGCGCCAGCCGACAGGGTCCCGATGAGCAGTTCTTC	CASRQGPDEQFF
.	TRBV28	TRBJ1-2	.	TGTGCCTGTAAACAGGGTAATGGCTACACCTTC	CACKQGNGYTF
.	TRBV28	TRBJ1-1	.	TGTGCCAGCAAGGTTGGATGGGGGGGAACAGCCGACACTGAAGCTTTCTTT	CASKVGWGGTADTEAFF
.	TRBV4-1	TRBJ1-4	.	TGCGCCAGCAGCCAAGAGGGGGGAACAGTTGATGAAAAACTGTTTTTT	CASSQEGGTVDEKLFF
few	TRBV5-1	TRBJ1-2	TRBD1	TGCGCCAGCAGCTGGTCCGGGACAGGGAACTATGGCTACACCTTC	CASSWSGTGNYGYTF
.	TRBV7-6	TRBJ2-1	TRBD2	TGTGCCAGCAGCTTAGGGCTAGCGGCTTTAAATGAGCAGTTCTTC	CASSLGLAALNEQFF
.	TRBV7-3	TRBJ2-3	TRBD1	TGTGCCAGCAGCCCGGGGACAGGGTCAGATACGCAGTATTTT	CASSPGTGSDTQYF
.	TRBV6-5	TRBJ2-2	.	TGTGCCAGCAGTTACCGGACCGGGGAGCTGTTTTTT	CASSYRTGELFF